This T cell receptor (beta chain) comes out of a study of blood T cell repertoires in COVID-19. Methods used by the authors: Amplifying reference gene primers gave estimates of nucleated cell counts. The method was immunoSEQ multiplex PCR; TCRdb's version includes in-frame clones alone and lacks a portion of them. V, J and clone size were drawn from that table, and D and trimming were deduced from the DNA. The sample lists 170,000 or so clones, 85% to 90% occurring once. V gave up 4 bases and J gave up 1 base; unmatched junction bases: 12. Germline loops: CDR1 SQVTM, CDR2 ANQGSEA. CDR3 length equals 18 residues.

The sequence derives from a man aged 60 to 69 with COVID-19, enrolled during active disease. The rearrangement joins TRBV29-1 to TRBJ2-6, with 8 bases identical to TRBD1. Sequencing was done on a sample of peripheral blood. The CDR3 spells CSVVQGGRGQSGANVLTF. The DNA of the CDR3 is TGCAGCGTTGTGCAGGGGGGCAGGGGGCAGTCTGGGGCCAACGTCCTGACTTTC.